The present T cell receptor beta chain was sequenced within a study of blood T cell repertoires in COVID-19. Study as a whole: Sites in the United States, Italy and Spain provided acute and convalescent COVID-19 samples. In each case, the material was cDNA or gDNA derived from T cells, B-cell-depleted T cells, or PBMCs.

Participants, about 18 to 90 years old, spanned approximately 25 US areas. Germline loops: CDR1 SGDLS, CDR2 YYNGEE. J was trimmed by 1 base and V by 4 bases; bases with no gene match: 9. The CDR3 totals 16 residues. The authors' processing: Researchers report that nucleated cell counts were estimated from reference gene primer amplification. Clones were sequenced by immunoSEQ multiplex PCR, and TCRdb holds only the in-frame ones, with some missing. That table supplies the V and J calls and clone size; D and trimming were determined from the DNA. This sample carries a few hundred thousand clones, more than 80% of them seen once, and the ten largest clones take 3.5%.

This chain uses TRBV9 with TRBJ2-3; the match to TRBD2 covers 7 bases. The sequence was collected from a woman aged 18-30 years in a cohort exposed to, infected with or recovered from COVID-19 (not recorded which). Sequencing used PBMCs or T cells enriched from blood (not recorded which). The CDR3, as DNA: TGTGCCAGCAGCCCGTCCCCCAGCGGGGGCACAGATACGCAGTATTTT. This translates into CASSPSPSGGTDTQYF.